This T cell receptor beta chain was sequenced in a study of blood T cell repertoires in COVID-19. Assay used: immunoSEQ multiplex PCR; TCRdb lists only in-frame clones, some missing. There are fewer than 150,000 clones in the sample; approximately 86% occur only once, and around 20% lies in the top ten. Sequencing used peripheral blood. The TCR was taken from a woman in her forties or fifties who had recovered from COVID-19.

The CDR3 DNA is TGTGCCTGTTCTAGCGAGACCTACAATGAGCAGTTCTTC. Amino acid sequence: CACSSETYNEQFF. The chain uses TRBV30 and TRBJ2-1; D might be TRBD2 (6 bases). The ends were cut back, 6 bases at V and 2 bases at J, with 11 bases in the middle. CDR1 and CDR2 from the germline V gene are GTSNPN and SVGIG (reference sequence). CDR3 length: 13 amino acids. The variable domain in full, completed from reference TRBV30 and TRBJ2-1, reads SQTIHQWPATLVQPVGSPLSLECTVEGTSNPNLYWYRQAAGRGLQLLFYSVGIGQISSEVPQNLSASRPQDRQFILSSKKLLLSDSGFYLCACSSETYNEQFFGPGTRLTVL.